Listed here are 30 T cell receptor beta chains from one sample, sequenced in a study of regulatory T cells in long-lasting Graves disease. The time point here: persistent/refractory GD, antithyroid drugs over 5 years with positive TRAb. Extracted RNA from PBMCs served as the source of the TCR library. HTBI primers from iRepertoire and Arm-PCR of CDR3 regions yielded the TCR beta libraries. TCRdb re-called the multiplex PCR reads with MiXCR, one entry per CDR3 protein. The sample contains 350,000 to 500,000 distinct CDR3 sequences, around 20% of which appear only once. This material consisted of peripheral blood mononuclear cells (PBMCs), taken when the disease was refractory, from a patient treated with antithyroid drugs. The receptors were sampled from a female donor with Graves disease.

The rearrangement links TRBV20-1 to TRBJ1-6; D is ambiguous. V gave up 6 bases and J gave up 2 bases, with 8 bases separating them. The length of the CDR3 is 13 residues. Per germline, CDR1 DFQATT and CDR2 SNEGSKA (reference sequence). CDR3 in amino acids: CSAAGTYNSPLHF. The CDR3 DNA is TGCAGTGCCGCCGGGACCTATAATTCACCCCTCCACTTT.

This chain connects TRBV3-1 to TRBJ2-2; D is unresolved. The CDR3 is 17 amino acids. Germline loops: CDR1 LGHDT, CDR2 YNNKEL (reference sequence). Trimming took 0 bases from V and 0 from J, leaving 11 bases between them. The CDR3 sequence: CASSQDPRLTNTGELFF. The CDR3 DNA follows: TGTGCCAGCAGCCAAGATCCCCGACTCACGAACACCGGGGAGCTGTTTTTT.

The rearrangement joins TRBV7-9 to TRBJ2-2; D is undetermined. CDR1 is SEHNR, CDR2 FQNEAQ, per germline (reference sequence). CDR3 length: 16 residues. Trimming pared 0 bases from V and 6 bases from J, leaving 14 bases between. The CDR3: CASSLAVSDGPGELFF. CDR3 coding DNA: TGTGCCAGCAGCTTAGCTGTCAGCGACGGCCCCGGGGAGCTGTTTTTT.

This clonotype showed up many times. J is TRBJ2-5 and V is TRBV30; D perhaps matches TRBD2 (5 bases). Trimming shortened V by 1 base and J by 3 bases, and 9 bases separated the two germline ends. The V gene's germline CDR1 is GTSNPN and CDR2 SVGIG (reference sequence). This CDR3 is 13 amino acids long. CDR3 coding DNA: TGTGCCTGGAGTGGTCGGAGGAAAGAGACCCAGTACTTC. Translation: CAWSGRRKETQYF.

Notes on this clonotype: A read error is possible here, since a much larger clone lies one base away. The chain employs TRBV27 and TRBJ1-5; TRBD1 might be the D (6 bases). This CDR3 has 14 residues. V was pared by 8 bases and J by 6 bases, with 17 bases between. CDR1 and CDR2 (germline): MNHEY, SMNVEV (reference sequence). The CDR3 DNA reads TGTGCCAGCGGTCTCAGGGGAAGGATTCAGCCCCAGCATTTT. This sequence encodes CASGLRGRIQPQHF.

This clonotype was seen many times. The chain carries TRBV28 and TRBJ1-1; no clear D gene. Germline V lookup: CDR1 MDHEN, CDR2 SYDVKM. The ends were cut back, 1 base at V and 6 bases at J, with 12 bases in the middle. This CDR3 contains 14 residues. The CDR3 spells CASSLFFSRAEAFF. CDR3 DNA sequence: TGTGCCAGCAGTTTATTTTTTTCTCGGGCTGAAGCTTTCTTT. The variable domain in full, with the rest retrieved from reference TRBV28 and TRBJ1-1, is DVKVTQSSRYLVKRTGEKVFLECVQDMDHENMFWYRQDPGLGLRLIYFSYDVKMKEKGDIPEGYSVSREKKERFSLILESASTNQTSMYLCASSLFFSRAEAFFGQGTRLTVV.

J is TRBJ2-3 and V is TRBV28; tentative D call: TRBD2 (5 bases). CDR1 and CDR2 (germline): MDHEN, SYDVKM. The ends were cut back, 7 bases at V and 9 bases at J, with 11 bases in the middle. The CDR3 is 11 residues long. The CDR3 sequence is CASTPGVTQYF. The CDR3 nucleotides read TGTGCCAGCACCCCCGGGGTGACGCAGTATTTT.

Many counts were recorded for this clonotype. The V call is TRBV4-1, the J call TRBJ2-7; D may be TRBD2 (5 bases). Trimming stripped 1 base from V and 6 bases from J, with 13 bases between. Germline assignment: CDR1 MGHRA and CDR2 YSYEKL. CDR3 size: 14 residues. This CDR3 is CASSQVEGDGEQYF. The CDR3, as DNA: TGCGCCAGCAGCCAAGTAGAGGGAGATGGCGAGCAGTACTTC.

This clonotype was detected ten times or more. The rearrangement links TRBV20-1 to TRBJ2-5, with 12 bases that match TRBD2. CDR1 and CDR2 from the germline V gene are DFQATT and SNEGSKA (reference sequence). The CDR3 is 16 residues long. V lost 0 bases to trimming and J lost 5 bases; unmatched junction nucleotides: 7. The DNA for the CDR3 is TGCAGTGCTAGAGATCTAGCGGGAGGGCCGGAGGAGACCCAGTACTTC. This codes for CSARDLAGGPEETQYF.

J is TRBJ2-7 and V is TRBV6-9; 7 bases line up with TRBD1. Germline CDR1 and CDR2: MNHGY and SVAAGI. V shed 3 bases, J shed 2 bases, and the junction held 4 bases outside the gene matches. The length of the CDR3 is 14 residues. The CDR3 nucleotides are TGTGCCAGCAGTTACTCAGGGACAGCCTACGAGCAGTACTTC. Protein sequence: CASSYSGTAYEQYF.

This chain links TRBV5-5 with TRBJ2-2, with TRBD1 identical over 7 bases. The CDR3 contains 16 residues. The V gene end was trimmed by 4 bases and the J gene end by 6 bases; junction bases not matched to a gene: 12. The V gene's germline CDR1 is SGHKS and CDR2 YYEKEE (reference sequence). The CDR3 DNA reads TGTGCCAGCAGCCAGTATAGCTATCAGGGGGCCGGGGAGCTGTTTTTT. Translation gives CASSQYSYQGAGELFF. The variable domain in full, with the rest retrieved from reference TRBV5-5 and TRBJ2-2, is DAGVTQSPTHLIKTRGQQVTLRCSPISGHKSVSWYQQVLGQGPQFIFQYYEKEERGRGNFPDRFSARQFPNYSSELNVNALLLGDSALYLCASSQYSYQGAGELFFGEGSRLTVL.

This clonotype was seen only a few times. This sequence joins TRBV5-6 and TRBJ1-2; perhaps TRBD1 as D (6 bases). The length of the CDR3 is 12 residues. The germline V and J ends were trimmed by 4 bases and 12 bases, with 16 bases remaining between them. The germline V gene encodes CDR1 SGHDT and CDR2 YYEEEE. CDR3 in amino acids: CASSRTAREDTF. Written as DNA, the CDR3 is TGTGCCAGCAGCCGGACAGCGAGGGAGGACACCTTC.

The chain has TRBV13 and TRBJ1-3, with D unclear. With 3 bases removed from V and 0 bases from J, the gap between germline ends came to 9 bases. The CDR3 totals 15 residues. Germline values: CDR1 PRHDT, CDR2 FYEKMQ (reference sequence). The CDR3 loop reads CASSFKPSSGNTIYF. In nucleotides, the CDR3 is TGTGCCAGCAGCTTCAAGCCAAGCTCTGGAAACACCATATATTTT.

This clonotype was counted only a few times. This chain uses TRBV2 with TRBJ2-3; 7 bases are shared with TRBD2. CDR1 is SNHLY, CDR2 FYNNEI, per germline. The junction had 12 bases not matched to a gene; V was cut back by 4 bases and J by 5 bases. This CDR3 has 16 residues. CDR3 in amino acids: CASSGQREGNRDTQYF. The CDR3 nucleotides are TGTGCCAGCAGTGGTCAGAGGGAGGGTAATCGAGATACGCAGTATTTT. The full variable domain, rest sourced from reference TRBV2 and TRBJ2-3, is EPEVTQTPSHQVTQMGQEVILRCVPISNHLYFYWYRQILGQKVEFLVSFYNNEISEKSEIFDDQFSVERPDGSNFTLKIRSTKLEDSAMYFCASSGQREGNRDTQYFGPGTRLTVL.

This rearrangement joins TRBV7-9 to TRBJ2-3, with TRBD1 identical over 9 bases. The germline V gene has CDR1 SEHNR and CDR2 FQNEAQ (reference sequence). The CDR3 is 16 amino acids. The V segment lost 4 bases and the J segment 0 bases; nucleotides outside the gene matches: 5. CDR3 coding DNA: TGTGCCAGCAGCTATACCGGGACAGGGAGCACAGATACGCAGTATTTT. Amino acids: CASSYTGTGSTDTQYF.

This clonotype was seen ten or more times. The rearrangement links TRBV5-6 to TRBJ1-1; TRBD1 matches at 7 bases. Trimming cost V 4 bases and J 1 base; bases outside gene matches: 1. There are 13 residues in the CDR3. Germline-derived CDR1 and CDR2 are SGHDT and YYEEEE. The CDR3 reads CASSDRANTEAFF. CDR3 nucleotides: TGTGCCAGCAGCGACAGGGCGAACACTGAAGCTTTCTTT. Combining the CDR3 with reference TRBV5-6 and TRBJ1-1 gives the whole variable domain DAGVTQSPTHLIKTRGQQVTLRCSPKSGHDTVSWYQQALGQGPQFIFQYYEEEERQRGNFPDRFSGHQFPNYSSELNVNALLLGDSALYLCASSDRANTEAFFGQGTRLTVV.

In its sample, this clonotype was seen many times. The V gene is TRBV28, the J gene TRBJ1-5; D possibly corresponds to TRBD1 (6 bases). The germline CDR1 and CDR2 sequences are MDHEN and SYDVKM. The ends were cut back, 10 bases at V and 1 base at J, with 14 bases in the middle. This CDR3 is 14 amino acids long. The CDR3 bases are TGTGCCACCGGGGCAGGGGCGAGCAATCAGCCCCAGCATTTT. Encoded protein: CATGAGASNQPQHF.

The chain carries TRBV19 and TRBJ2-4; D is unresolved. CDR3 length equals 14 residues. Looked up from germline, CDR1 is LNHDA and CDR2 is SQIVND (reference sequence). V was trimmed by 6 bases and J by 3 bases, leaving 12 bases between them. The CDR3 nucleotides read TGTGCCAGTAGCACAACAGAGAGCAAAAACATTCAGTACTTC. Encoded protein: CASSTTESKNIQYF.

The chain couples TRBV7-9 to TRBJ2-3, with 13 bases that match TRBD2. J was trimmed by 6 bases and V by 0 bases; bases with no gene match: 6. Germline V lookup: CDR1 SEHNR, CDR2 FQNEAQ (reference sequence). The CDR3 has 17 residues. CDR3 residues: CASSLARGTSGIDTQYF. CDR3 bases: TGTGCCAGCAGCTTAGCTCGCGGGACTAGCGGGATCGATACGCAGTATTTT.

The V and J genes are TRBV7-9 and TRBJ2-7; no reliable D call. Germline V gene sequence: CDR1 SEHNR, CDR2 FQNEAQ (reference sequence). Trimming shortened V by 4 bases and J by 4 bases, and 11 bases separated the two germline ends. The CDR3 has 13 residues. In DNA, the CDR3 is TGTGCCAGCAGCTCGGCCGAAATGTACGAGCAGTACTTC. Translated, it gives CASSSAEMYEQYF.

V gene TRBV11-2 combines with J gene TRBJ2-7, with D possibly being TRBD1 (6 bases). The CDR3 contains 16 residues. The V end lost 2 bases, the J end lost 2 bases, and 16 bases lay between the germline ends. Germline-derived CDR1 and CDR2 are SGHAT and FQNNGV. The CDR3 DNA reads TGTGCCAGCAGCTTATTGAACCCGACAGGCCCCTACGAGCAGTACTTC. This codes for CASSLLNPTGPYEQYF. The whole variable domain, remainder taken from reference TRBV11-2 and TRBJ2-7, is EAGVAQSPRYKIIEKRQSVAFWCNPISGHATLYWYQQILGQGPKLLIQFQNNGVVDDSQLPKDRFSAERLKGVDSTLKIQPAKLEDSAVYLCASSLLNPTGPYEQYFGPGTRLTVT.

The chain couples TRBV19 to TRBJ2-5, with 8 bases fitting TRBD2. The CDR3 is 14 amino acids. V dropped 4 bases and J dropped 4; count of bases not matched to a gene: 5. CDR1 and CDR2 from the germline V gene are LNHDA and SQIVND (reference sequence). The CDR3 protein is CASSTSGTRETQYF. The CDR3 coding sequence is TGTGCCAGTAGTACCTCCGGGACTAGAGAGACCCAGTACTTC.

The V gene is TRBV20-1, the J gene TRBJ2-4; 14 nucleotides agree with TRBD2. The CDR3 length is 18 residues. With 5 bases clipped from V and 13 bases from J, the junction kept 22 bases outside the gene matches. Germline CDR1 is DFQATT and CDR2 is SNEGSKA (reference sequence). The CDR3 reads CSAPPGGTSGSWADTQYF. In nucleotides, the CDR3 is TGCAGTGCTCCACCAGGTGGGACTAGCGGGAGTTGGGCAGATACGCAGTACTTC.

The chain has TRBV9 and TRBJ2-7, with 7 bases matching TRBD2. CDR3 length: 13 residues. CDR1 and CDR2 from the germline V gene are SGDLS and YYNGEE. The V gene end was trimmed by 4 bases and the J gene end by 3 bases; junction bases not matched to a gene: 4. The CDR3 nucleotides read TGTGCCAGCAGCCCCCGGGAGGACTACGAGCAGTACTTC. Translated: CASSPREDYEQYF.

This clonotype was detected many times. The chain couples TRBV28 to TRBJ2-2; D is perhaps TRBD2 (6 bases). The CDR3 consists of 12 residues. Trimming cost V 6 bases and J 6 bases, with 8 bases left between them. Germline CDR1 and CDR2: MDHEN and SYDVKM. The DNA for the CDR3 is TGTGCCAGCAGCGGGGGTCCCGGGGAGCTGTTTTTT. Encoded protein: CASSGGPGELFF.

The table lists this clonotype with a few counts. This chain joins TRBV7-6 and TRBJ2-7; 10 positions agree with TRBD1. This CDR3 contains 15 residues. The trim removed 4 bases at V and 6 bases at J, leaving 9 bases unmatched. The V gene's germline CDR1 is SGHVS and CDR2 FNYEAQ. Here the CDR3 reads CASSSSGTGVSEQYF. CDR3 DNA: TGTGCCAGCAGCTCTTCTGGGACAGGGGTGAGCGAGCAGTACTTC.

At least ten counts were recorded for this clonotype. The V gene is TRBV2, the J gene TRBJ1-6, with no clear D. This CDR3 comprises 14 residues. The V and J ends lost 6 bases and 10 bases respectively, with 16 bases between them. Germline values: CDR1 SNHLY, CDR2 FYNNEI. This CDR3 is CASSAFEVQSPLHF. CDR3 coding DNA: TGTGCCAGCAGCGCCTTCGAGGTACAATCACCCCTCCACTTT.

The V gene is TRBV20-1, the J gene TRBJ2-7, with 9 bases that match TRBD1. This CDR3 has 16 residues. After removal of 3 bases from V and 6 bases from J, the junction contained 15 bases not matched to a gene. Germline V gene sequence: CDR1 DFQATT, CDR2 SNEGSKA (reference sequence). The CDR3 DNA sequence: TGCAGTGCTAGGGCCTTGACCGGGACAGGGAATATCGAGCAGTACTTC. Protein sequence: CSARALTGTGNIEQYF.

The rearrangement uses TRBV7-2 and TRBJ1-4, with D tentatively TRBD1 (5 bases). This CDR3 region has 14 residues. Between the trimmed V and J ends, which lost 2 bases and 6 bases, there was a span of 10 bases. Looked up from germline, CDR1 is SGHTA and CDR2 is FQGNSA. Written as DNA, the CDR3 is TGTGCCAGCAGCTTAAGGGACTGGGATGAAAAACTGTTTTTT. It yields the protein CASSLRDWDEKLFF.

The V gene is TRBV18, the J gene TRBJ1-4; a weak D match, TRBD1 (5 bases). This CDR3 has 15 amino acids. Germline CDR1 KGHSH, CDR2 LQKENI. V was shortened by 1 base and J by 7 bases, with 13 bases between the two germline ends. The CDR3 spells CASSPQKDGTEKLFF. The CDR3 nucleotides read TGTGCCAGCTCACCACAGAAGGACGGGACTGAAAAACTGTTTTTT.